Shown below are 30 T cell receptor beta chains from a single sample sequenced in a study of early T cells in non-severe SARS-CoV-2 infection. TCRdb re-analysed the 5' RACE reads in MiXCR, keeping a single row per CDR3 protein. The sample has under 45,000 distinct CDR3 sequences, roughly 5.4% seen once; the top ten hold approximately 6%. The material was whole blood, obtained at baseline. Source of these receptors: an adult who was a healthcare worker with PCR-confirmed SARS-CoV-2 infection or an uninfected control (not recorded which).

This rearrangement joins TRBV7-8 to TRBJ2-3; a weak D match, TRBD2 (6 bases). This CDR3 region has 13 residues. Trimming cost V 5 bases and J 1 base, with 7 bases left between them. Germline V CDR1 and CDR2: SGHVS, FQNEAQ. The CDR3 sequence is CASSPGGTDTQYF. In DNA form, the CDR3 reads TGTGCCAGCAGCCCGGGGGGCACAGATACGCAGTATTTT.

V usage is TRBV4-2 and J usage is TRBJ2-5; D not certain. The CDR3 contains 15 residues. CDR1 LGHNA and CDR2 YNFKEQ come from the germline V gene. Trimming took off 1 base at V and 1 base at J, with 10 bases between the two ends. CDR3 residues: CASSQAARSQETQYF. The CDR3 bases are TGTGCCAGCAGCCAAGCCGCTAGATCCCAAGAGACCCAGTACTTC.

This rearrangement joins TRBV27 to TRBJ2-2; TRBD2 matches 11 bases. The CDR3 is 16 amino acids. Trimming took 4 bases from V and 4 from J; bases not matched to a gene: 5. Germline CDR1 is MNHEY and CDR2 is SMNVEV (reference sequence). Written as DNA, the CDR3 is TGTGCCAGCAGTTCAGTAGCGGGAGGGGGCACCGGGGAGCTGTTTTTT. This encodes CASSSVAGGGTGELFF.

This clonotype was seen a handful of times. This chain links TRBV4-1 with TRBJ2-1; 14 nucleotides line up with TRBD2. The germline V gene has CDR1 MGHRA and CDR2 YSYEKL. The CDR3 runs 16 residues. After removal of 2 bases from V and 6 bases from J, the junction contained 3 bases not matched to a gene. The DNA for the CDR3 is TGCGCCAGCAGCCAACCGACTAGCGGGAGGGGCAATGAGCAGTTCTTC. This codes for CASSQPTSGRGNEQFF.

This clonotype was counted ten times or more. The chain employs TRBV20-1 and TRBJ2-1, with 11 bases lining up with TRBD2. The CDR3 consists of 15 residues. J lost 9 bases, V lost 0 bases, and 7 bases had no gene match. Germline loops: CDR1 DFQATT, CDR2 SNEGSKA (reference sequence). The CDR3 coding sequence is TGCAGTGCTAGAGATCGGCGACTAGCGGGGCCTGAGCAGTTCTTC. Its protein product is CSARDRRLAGPEQFF.

This clonotype has only a few counts. This chain connects TRBV12-3 or TRBV12-4 to TRBJ1-4; D gene uncertain. The CDR3 is 12 residues long. V was shortened by 5 bases and J by 8 bases, with 9 bases between the two germline ends. For the CDR3, the DNA is TGTGCCAGCAGTGGGGATCGGGAAAAACTGTTTTTT. Its translation is CASSGDREKLFF.

This clonotype was seen at least ten times. This chain uses TRBV29-1 with TRBJ1-1; D unresolved. Trimming took 5 bases from V and 5 from J, leaving 15 bases between them. CDR1 is SQVTM and CDR2 is ANQGSEA in the germline V gene. This CDR3 is 13 amino acids long. In DNA, the CDR3 is TGCAGCGTTACGGTTGGTTTTAATACTGAAGCTTTCTTT. This gives the protein CSVTVGFNTEAFF.

A few counts support this clonotype. The CDR3 coding sequence is TGTGCCAGCAGCGTCCGGGACAGGGGGCGGAAGTATGGCTACACCTTC. It specifies CASSVRDRGRKYGYTF. The V call is TRBV9, the J call TRBJ1-2, with 12 bases lining up with TRBD1. This CDR3 is 16 amino acids long. Per germline, CDR1 SGDLS and CDR2 YYNGEE. After removal of 2 bases from V and 5 bases from J, the junction contained 7 bases not matched to a gene. The variable domain in full, completed from reference TRBV9 and TRBJ1-2, reads DSGVTQTPKHLITATGQRVTLRCSPRSGDLSVYWYQQSLDQGLQFLIQYYNGEERAKGNILERFSAQQFPDLHSELNLSSLELGDSALYFCASSVRDRGRKYGYTFGSGTRLTVV.

The chain is built from TRBV7-2 and TRBJ1-2, with D possibly being TRBD1 (5 bases). V was trimmed by 5 bases and J by 2 bases, leaving 9 bases between them. This CDR3 contains 13 residues. In germline, CDR1 is SGHTA, CDR2 FQGNSA. This chain's CDR3 is CASSRDRNYGYTF. The CDR3 DNA is TGTGCCAGCAGCCGCGACAGAAACTATGGCTACACCTTC.

With respect to this clonotype: A read error is possible here, since a much larger clone lies one base away. This chain joins TRBV27 and TRBJ2-5, with 10 bases lining up with TRBD2. V lost 6 bases and J lost 7; bases outside the gene matches: 17. This CDR3 spans 17 amino acids. Germline V CDR1 and CDR2: MNHEY, SMNVEV (reference sequence). DNA for the CDR3: TGTGCCAGCAGCCACAGCAAAAATGGACTAGCGGAAGTGACCCAGTACTTC. This gives the protein CASSHSKNGLAEVTQYF.

This clonotype was seen at least ten times. V usage is TRBV29-1 and J usage is TRBJ1-1, with D unresolved. This CDR3 spans 12 amino acids. Germline CDR1 SQVTM, CDR2 ANQGSEA. The V and J ends lost 4 bases and 4 bases respectively, with 10 bases between them. The CDR3 sequence is CSVGGSGTEAFF. The DNA of the CDR3 is TGCAGCGTTGGAGGGTCCGGCACTGAAGCTTTCTTT.

The CDR3 DNA is TGTGCCAGCAGTTCCTACAGGGATGACACTGAAGCTTTCTTT. Translated: CASSSYRDDTEAFF. This chain uses TRBV12-3 or TRBV12-4 with TRBJ1-1, with D possibly TRBD1 on 6 matching bases. The V and J ends lost 4 bases and 3 bases respectively, with 12 bases between them. The CDR3 totals 14 residues.

As regards this clonotype: Being one base from a much bigger clone, this may be a read error. This chain uses TRBV2 with TRBJ2-7; D might be TRBD2 (5 bases). Per the germline V gene, CDR1 is SNHLY and CDR2 is FYNNEI. This CDR3 has 14 amino acids. In nucleotides, the CDR3 is TGTGGCAGCACCTCGGACTTTGACCCCAACGAGCAGTACTTC. Translated: CGSTSDFDPNEQYF. Full variable domain (rest looked up from reference TRBV2 and TRBJ2-7): EPEVTQTPSHQVTQMGQEVILRCVPISNHLYFYWYRQILGQKVEFLVSFYNNEISEKSEIFDDQFSVERPDGSNFTLKIRSTKLEDSAMYFCGSTSDFDPNEQYFGPGTRLTVT.

This clonotype was counted many times. The chain has TRBV7-6 and TRBJ2-1; 13 bases agree with TRBD2. The germline CDR1 and CDR2 sequences are SGHVS and FNYEAQ. There are 20 residues in the CDR3. Trimming removed 3 bases from V and 1 base from J; junction bases left unmatched: 12. CDR3 DNA: TGTGCCAGCAGCTTCAGGTTTACTAGCGGGAGGGCCGAGTCCTACAATGAGCAGTTCTTC. This translates into CASSFRFTSGRAESYNEQFF.

This clonotype appeared many times. CDR3 region: CSARDLASGKYTQYF. The DNA for the CDR3 is TGCAGTGCTAGAGATCTGGCTAGCGGCAAATATACGCAGTATTTT. The chain combines TRBV20-1 with TRBJ2-3; 7 nucleotides match TRBD2. The trim removed 0 bases at V and 7 bases at J, leaving 10 bases unmatched. Germline CDR1 and CDR2: DFQATT and SNEGSKA (reference sequence). The CDR3 totals 15 residues.

At least ten counts were recorded for this clonotype. This chain uses TRBV20-1 with TRBJ1-2, with unresolved D. The CDR3 contains 13 residues. Per the germline V gene, CDR1 is DFQATT and CDR2 is SNEGSKA (reference sequence). V lost 6 bases and J 2 bases, leaving 13 bases between the germline ends. CDR3 sequence (DNA): TGCAGTGCAGTGAAGCGTGAAAACTATGGCTACACCTTC. This encodes CSAVKRENYGYTF.

This clonotype showed up many times. The chain recombines TRBV6-6 with TRBJ1-2; no clear D gene. The CDR3 covers 15 residues. The germline gives CDR1 MNHNY, CDR2 SVGAGI (reference sequence). The V end lost 4 bases, the J end lost 3 bases, and 15 bases lay between the germline ends. CDR3 in DNA: TGTGCCAGCAGTTCCCCCCGGGATTGGGACTATGGCTACACCTTC. Amino acid sequence: CASSSPRDWDYGYTF.

This clonotype has a count of ten or more. The rearrangement joins TRBV29-1 to TRBJ2-5; no clear D. Germline CDR1 and CDR2: SQVTM and ANQGSEA. V lost 4 bases, J lost 1 base, and 10 bases lay in between. The CDR3 has 13 residues. CDR3 sequence: CSVAPGSQETQYF. In nucleotides, the CDR3 is TGCAGCGTTGCGCCCGGGTCCCAAGAGACCCAGTACTTC.

This clonotype has ten or more counts. V and J are TRBV27 and TRBJ2-4, with 7 nucleotides matching TRBD1. Germline CDR1 reads MNHEY; CDR2 reads SMNVEV (reference sequence). J gave up 6 bases and V 8 bases, and 7 bases lay outside the gene matches. The CDR3 extends over 13 amino acids. The CDR3 spells CASVRAGGNIQYF. As DNA, the CDR3 is TGTGCCAGCGTACGGGCAGGGGGAAACATTCAGTACTTC.

In its sample, this clonotype was seen many times. The chain is built from TRBV27 and TRBJ2-1, with a weak D call TRBD1 (7 bases). V lost 2 bases and J lost 5, with 22 bases in between. The CDR3 has 18 amino acids. Per the germline V gene, CDR1 is MNHEY and CDR2 is SMNVEV (reference sequence). CDR3 sequence reads: CASSLRGWRGQENNEQFF. In DNA, the CDR3 is TGTGCCAGCAGTTTAAGGGGATGGAGGGGGCAGGAGAACAATGAGCAGTTCTTC.

This clonotype was found a few times. V and J are TRBV7-9 and TRBJ2-1, with D unclear. This CDR3 is built from 14 residues. Deletions cut 4 bases from V and 0 bases from J, with 7 bases between. In germline, CDR1 is SEHNR, CDR2 FQNEAQ (reference sequence). As DNA, the CDR3 is TGTGCCAGCAGCTGGTCGAGCTCCTACAATGAGCAGTTCTTC. It codes for CASSWSSSYNEQFF.

The rearrangement uses TRBV20-1 and TRBJ2-7; TRBD2 aligns across 16 bases. J lost 2 bases, V lost 5 bases, and 0 bases had no gene match. Germline V CDR1 and CDR2: DFQATT, SNEGSKA (reference sequence). The CDR3 is made up of 14 amino acids. Here the CDR3 reads CSAGTSGRAYEQYF. The CDR3 DNA follows: TGCAGTGCTGGGACTAGCGGGAGGGCCTACGAGCAGTACTTC.

Ten or more counts support this clonotype. The chain uses TRBV3-1 and TRBJ2-2, with D tentatively TRBD2 (6 bases). Trimming took off 0 bases at V and 3 bases at J, with 14 bases between the two ends. Germline lookup yields CDR1 LGHDT and CDR2 YNNKEL (reference sequence). The CDR3 contains 17 residues. The CDR3 protein is CASSQETPGLYTGELFF. Here the CDR3 DNA reads TGTGCCAGCAGCCAAGAGACCCCGGGACTTTACACCGGGGAGCTGTTTTTT.

This clonotype appeared many times. The J gene is TRBJ1-2, the V gene TRBV6-1; 7 bases align to TRBD1. Germline V gives CDR1 MNHNS, CDR2 SASEGT. This CDR3 is 14 amino acids long. The V and J ends lost 7 bases and 4 bases, in that order; junction bases with no gene match: 9. This chain's CDR3 is CASIPGQWSYGYTF. The CDR3 coding sequence is TGTGCCAGCATTCCGGGACAGTGGAGCTATGGCTACACCTTC.

This clonotype occurred many times. The gene calls are TRBV7-6 and TRBJ1-2, with 7 bases identical to TRBD1. This CDR3 is built from 14 residues. CDR1 is SGHVS, CDR2 FNYEAQ, per germline. Trimming cost V 5 bases and J 0 bases; bases outside gene matches: 3. The CDR3 sequence is CASSGGTANYGYTF. CDR3 in DNA: TGTGCCAGCAGCGGCGGGACAGCTAACTATGGCTACACCTTC.

The sample holds a few counts of this clonotype. The chain has TRBV6-5 and TRBJ2-5, with D hard to call. The CDR3 has 13 amino acids. V dropped 2 bases and J dropped 1 base, with 5 bases sitting between them. Germline CDR1 is MNHEY and CDR2 is SVGAGI. CDR3 protein: CASSYGSQETQYF. CDR3 nucleotide sequence: TGTGCCAGCAGTTACGGTTCCCAAGAGACCCAGTACTTC.

The chain recombines TRBV19 with TRBJ1-2; perhaps TRBD1 as D (5 bases). Germline CDR1 LNHDA, CDR2 SQIVND (reference sequence). V lost 5 bases, J lost 4 bases, and 11 bases lay in between. There are 13 residues in the CDR3. The DNA for the CDR3 is TGTGCCAGTAGTGAACGGGGGAGCTATGGCTACACCTTC. This gives the protein CASSERGSYGYTF.

The sample holds a few counts of this clonotype. The chain recombines TRBV6-6 with TRBJ2-7; 7 nucleotides agree with TRBD2. CDR1 is MNHNY and CDR2 is SVGAGI in the germline V gene (reference sequence). The CDR3 extends over 14 amino acids. The V gene end was trimmed by 6 bases and the J gene end by 4 bases; junction bases not matched to a gene: 9. The CDR3 DNA is TGTGCCAGCAGGACTGGGGGGGTCCCGTACGAGCAGTACTTC. Translating it yields CASRTGGVPYEQYF.

The V gene is TRBV7-2, the J gene TRBJ2-2; no clear D. The CDR3 contains 14 residues. With 5 bases removed from V and 6 bases from J, the gap between germline ends came to 13 bases. Germline CDR1 and CDR2: SGHTA and FQGNSA. CDR3 in amino acids: CASSRTYTAGELFF. Here the CDR3 DNA reads TGTGCCAGCAGCAGAACCTATACCGCCGGGGAGCTGTTTTTT. Variable domain in full (rest from reference TRBV7-2 and TRBJ2-2): GAGVSQSPSNKVTEKGKDVELRCDPISGHTALYWYRQSLGQGLEFLIYFQGNSAPDKSGLPSDRFSAERTGGSVSTLTIQRTQQEDSAVYLCASSRTYTAGELFFGEGSRLTVL.

The gene calls are TRBV7-9 and TRBJ1-5; no clear D gene. The V end lost 3 bases, the J end lost 4 bases, and 7 bases lay between the germline ends. The germline V gene has CDR1 SEHNR and CDR2 FQNEAQ (reference sequence). CDR3 length: 13 amino acids. In nucleotides, the CDR3 is TGTGCCAGCAGCTTCATGGGAAATCAGCCCCAGCATTTT. It is translated as CASSFMGNQPQHF.